This T cell receptor (beta chain) is drawn from a study of CD8+ T cells in alopecia areata. Study information: Oral tofacitinib (5 to 10 mg twice daily) was administered to treated patients.

After isolation, RNA underwent reverse transcription to generate cDNA as the sequencing template. This table comes from immunoSEQ multiplex PCR, and its TCRdb copy is limited to in-frame clones, with some not included. The sample has approximately 200,000 clones, 45% to 65% seen once. Indicated treatment: oral pan-JAK inhibitor, 5-10 mg twice daily. In germline, CDR1 is SGHRS, CDR2 YFSETQ. The CDR3 consists of 13 residues. V lost 0 bases, J lost 4 bases, and 7 bases lay in between. Here the sequenced sample was CD4+ T cells sorted from blood, taken at week 4, from a patient treated with tofacitinib. V and J are TRBV5-1 and TRBJ1-2; D gene ambiguous. This receptor was identified in a human donor with alopecia areata. DNA of the CDR3: TGCGCCAGCAGCTTGGTCGGTACCTATGGCTACACCTTC. It encodes CASSLVGTYGYTF.